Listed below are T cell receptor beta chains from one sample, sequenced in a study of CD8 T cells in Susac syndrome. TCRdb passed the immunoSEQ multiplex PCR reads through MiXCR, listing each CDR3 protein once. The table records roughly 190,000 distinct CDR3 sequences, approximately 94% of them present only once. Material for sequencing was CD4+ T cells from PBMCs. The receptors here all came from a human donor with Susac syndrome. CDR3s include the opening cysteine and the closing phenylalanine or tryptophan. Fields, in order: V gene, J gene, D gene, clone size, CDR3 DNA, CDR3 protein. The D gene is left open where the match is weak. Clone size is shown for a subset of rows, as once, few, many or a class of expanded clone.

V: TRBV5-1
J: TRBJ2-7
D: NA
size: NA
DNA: TGCGCCAGCAGCTTGGTGGCGGACAGTAGATTCGACGAGCAGTACTTC
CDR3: CASSLVADSRFDEQYF

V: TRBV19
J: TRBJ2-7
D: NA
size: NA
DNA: TGTGCCAGTAGTATAGCGGTCAGCTCCTACGAGCAGTACTTC
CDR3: CASSIAVSSYEQYF

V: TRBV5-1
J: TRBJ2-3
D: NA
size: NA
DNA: TGCGCCAGCAGCTTGCTAACTCCAGACACCACAGATACGCAGTATTTT
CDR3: CASSLLTPDTTDTQYF

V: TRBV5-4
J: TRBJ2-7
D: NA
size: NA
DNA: TGTGCCAGCAGCTTGGGCCGAAATCGCACCTACGAGCAGTACTTC
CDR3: CASSLGRNRTYEQYF

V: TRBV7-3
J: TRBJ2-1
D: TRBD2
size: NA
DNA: TGTGCCAGCAGCTTAGGGCTAGCGGGGACCAGTGAGCAGTTCTTC
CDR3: CASSLGLAGTSEQFF

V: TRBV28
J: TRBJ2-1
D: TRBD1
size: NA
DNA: TGTGCCAGCAGTTCCCCGGGACAGATCTACAATGAGCAGTTCTTC
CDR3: CASSSPGQIYNEQFF

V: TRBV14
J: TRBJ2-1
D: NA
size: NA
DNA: TGTGCCAGCAGCCAAACCCTAGTTGATGAGCAGTTCTTC
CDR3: CASSQTLVDEQFF

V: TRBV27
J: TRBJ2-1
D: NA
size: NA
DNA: TGTGCCAGCAGTTCCAAAACTAGTCAGCGACTGGGGGGCTCCTACAATGAGCAGTTCTTC
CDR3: CASSSKTSQRLGGSYNEQFF

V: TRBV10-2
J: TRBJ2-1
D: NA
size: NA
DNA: TGCGCCAGCACCCAACCCCCGGGTTCCTACAATGAGCAGTTCTTC
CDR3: CASTQPPGSYNEQFF

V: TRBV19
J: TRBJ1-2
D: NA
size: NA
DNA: TGTGCCAGTAGTATACAGGGATCTTATGGCTACACCTTC
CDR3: CASSIQGSYGYTF

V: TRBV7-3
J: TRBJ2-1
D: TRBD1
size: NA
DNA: TGTGCCAGCAGCCCCCGGGACAGGGGTAGTGAGCAGTTCTTC
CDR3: CASSPRDRGSEQFF

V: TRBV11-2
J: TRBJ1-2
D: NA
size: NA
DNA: TGTGCCAGCAGCTTAGGCCGGTTTAACTATGGCTACACCTTC
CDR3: CASSLGRFNYGYTF

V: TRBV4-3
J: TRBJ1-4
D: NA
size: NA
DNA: TGCGCCAGCAGCCAAGATGAGTGGGGTGGAGGTGAAAAACTGTTTTTT
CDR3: CASSQDEWGGGEKLFF

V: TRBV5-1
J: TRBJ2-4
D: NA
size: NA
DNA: TGCGCCAGCAGCTTGGTGGGGGATGGCAAAAACATTCAGTACTTC
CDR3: CASSLVGDGKNIQYF

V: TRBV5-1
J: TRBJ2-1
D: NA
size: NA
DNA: TGCGCCAGCAGCTTGGAAGCTAGCGAGACCTACAATGAGCAGTTCTTC
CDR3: CASSLEASETYNEQFF

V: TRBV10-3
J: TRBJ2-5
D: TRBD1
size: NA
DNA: TGTGCCATCAAGAGACAGGGGCAAGAGACCCAGTACTTC
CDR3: CAIKRQGQETQYF

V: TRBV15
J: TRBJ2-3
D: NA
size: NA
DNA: TGTGCCACCAGCAGAGTGGGTGGAGGCACAGATACGCAGTATTTT
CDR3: CATSRVGGGTDTQYF

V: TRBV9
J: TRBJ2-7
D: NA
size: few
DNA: TGTGCCAGCAGCCTCAGGACAGTCTACGAGCAGTACTTC
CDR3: CASSLRTVYEQYF

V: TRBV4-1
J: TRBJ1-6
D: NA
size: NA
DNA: TGCGCCAGCAGCCAGCCTTCTACAAGGAGCTATAATTCACCCCTCCACTTT
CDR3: CASSQPSTRSYNSPLHF

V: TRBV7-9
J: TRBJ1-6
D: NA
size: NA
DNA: TGTGCCAGCAGCTTACCAGGTGGGAGGGACGGTTCACCCCTCCACTTT
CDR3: CASSLPGGRDGSPLHF

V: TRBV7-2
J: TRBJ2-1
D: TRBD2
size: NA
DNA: TGTGCCAGCACCCGTAGCGGGACCTACAATGAGCAGTTCTTC
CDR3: CASTRSGTYNEQFF

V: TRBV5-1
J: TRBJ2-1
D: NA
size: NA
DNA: TGCGCCAGCAGCTTGGCCGGGGGCCCTCAGGGTGAGCAGTTCTTC
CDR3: CASSLAGGPQGEQFF

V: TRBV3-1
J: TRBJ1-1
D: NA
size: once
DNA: TGTGCCAGCAGCCAAGGGGAAGTGAACACTGAAGCTTTCTTT
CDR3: CASSQGEVNTEAFF

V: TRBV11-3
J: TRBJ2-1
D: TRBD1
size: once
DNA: TGTGCCAGCAGCCCTGGACAGGAATACAATGAGCAGTTCTTC
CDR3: CASSPGQEYNEQFF

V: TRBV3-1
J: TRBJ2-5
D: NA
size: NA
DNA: TGTGCCAGCAGCCAAGATCTCGGCAGGGCCGGCGAGACCCAGTACTTC
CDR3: CASSQDLGRAGETQYF

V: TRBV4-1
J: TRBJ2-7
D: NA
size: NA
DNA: TGCGCCAGCAGCCCTCCCCAGCCAATGGGTCACGAGCAGTACTTC
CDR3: CASSPPQPMGHEQYF

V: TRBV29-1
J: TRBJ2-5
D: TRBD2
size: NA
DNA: TGCAGCGTTGAACTAGCGGGGTATAAGACCCAGTACTTC
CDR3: CSVELAGYKTQYF

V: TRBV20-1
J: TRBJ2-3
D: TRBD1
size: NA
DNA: TGCAGTGCTAGAGGTGCCGGGACAGGGCGTGCAGATACGCAGTATTTT
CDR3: CSARGAGTGRADTQYF

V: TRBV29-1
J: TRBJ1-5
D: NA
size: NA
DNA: TGCAGCGTTGAAGGAGGGGACGATCAGCCCCAGCATTTT
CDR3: CSVEGGDDQPQHF

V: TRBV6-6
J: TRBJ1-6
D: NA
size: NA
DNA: TGTGCCAGCGTGGCAGGGGAAATTTTATATTCACCCCTCCACTTT
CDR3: CASVAGEILYSPLHF

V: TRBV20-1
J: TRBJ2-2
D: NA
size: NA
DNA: TGCAGTGCTAGAGCACTCGTCTCGGGTACCGGGGAGCTGTTTTTT
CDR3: CSARALVSGTGELFF

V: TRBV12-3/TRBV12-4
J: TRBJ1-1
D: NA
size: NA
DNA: TGTGCCAGCAGTTTAAGCCACAGGTCCGGCACTGAAGCTTTCTTT
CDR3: CASSLSHRSGTEAFF